A selection of T cell receptor beta chains follows, all from one sample in a study of T cell changes during pregnancy in multiple sclerosis. Repertoires were generated with immunoSEQ multiplex PCR, while TCRdb's copy carries only in-frame clones and drops some. The data show 84,000 or so clones, roughly 93% seen once. This specimen consisted of peripheral blood, obtained in the third trimester of pregnancy. These receptors originate from a female donor with multiple sclerosis, enrolled in a pregnancy study. The CDR3 runs from the conserved cysteine through the conserved F or W. A D gene is named only where the DNA matches it firmly. For some rows the clone size is stated as once, few or many, or as a class when expanded; others skip it.

>TRBV14|TRBD2|NA|TRBJ2-2
CASPKRGGARTGELFF
TGTGCCAGCCCTAAGCGGGGGGGCGCGAGGACCGGGGAGCTGTTTTTT
>TRBV27|TRBD2|NA|TRBJ2-2
CASRPSGNTGELFF
TGTGCCAGCAGACCTAGCGGGAACACCGGGGAGCTGTTTTTT
>TRBV18|NA|NA|TRBJ1-1
CASSSRITTEAFF
TGTGCCAGCTCGTCGAGAATTACTACTGAAGCTTTCTTT
>TRBV18|NA|NA|TRBJ1-5
CASSPWTDNQPQHF
TGTGCCAGCTCACCCTGGACAGATAATCAGCCCCAGCATTTT
>TRBV2|TRBD2|NA|TRBJ2-1
CASRGTSGSNEQFF
TGTGCCTCCCGGGGGACTAGCGGGAGCAATGAGCAGTTCTTC
>TRBV28|NA|NA|TRBJ1-2
CASSPLKTVKGGYTF
TGTGCCAGCAGTCCCCTTAAGACAGTCAAAGGGGGCTACACCTTC
>TRBV10-1|NA|NA|TRBJ2-3
CASGAGDTQYF
TGCGCCAGCGGAGCGGGAGATACGCAGTATTTT
>TRBV5-5|TRBD2|NA|TRBJ2-3
CASSLYGSGSPTDTQYF
TGTGCCAGCAGCCTGTATGGGAGCGGGAGCCCCACAGATACGCAGTATTTT
>TRBV14|NA|NA|TRBJ2-3
CASSRDLGDVDTQYF
TGTGCCAGCAGCCGAGACTTAGGGGATGTTGATACGCAGTATTTT
>TRBV5-1|NA|NA|TRBJ2-5
CASSPGTLRETQYF
TGCGCCAGCAGCCCTGGGACTCTCAGGGAGACCCAGTACTTC
>TRBV4-1|TRBD2|NA|TRBJ2-7
CASSQDSGRGLYEQYF
TGCGCCAGCAGCCAAGATAGCGGGAGGGGACTCTACGAGCAGTACTTC
>TRBV9|TRBD1|NA|TRBJ1-2
CASSARDRGLNYGYTF
TGTGCCAGCAGCGCCCGGGACAGGGGCCTTAACTATGGCTACACCTTC
>TRBV7-3|NA|NA|TRBJ1-1
CASSPTGGNTEAFF
TGTGCCAGCAGCCCCACGGGGGGCAACACTGAAGCTTTCTTT
>TRBV9|TRBD2|once|TRBJ2-1
CASSPRTSGSSYNEQFF
TGTGCCAGCAGCCCCCGGACTAGCGGGAGCTCCTACAATGAGCAGTTCTTC
>TRBV5-4|NA|NA|TRBJ2-1
CASSPPGEYNEQFF
TGTGCCAGCAGCCCCCCGGGGGAGTACAATGAGCAGTTCTTC
>TRBV9|TRBD1|NA|TRBJ1-2
CASSGDRVDYGYTF
TGTGCCAGCAGCGGGGACAGGGTCGACTATGGCTACACCTTC
>TRBV4-1|NA|NA|TRBJ1-3
CASSQLAFSSGNTIYF
TGCGCCAGCAGCCAACTGGCCTTCAGCTCTGGAAACACCATATATTTT
>TRBV19|NA|few|TRBJ2-2
CASSLNPQTGTLGELFF
TGTGCCAGTAGTCTAAACCCGCAGACGGGAACCCTTGGGGAGCTGTTTTTT
>TRBV2|NA|NA|TRBJ1-4
CASSGVHGGEKLFF
TGTGCCAGCAGTGGGGTCCACGGGGGTGAAAAACTGTTTTTT
>TRBV4-1|NA|NA|TRBJ1-1
CASSQGRARGNTEAFF
TGCGCCAGCAGCCAGGGGCGGGCGCGGGGGAACACTGAAGCTTTCTTT
>TRBV7-9|NA|NA|TRBJ2-7
CASTRDTPYEQYF
TGTGCCAGCACCAGGGACACCCCCTACGAGCAGTACTTC
>TRBV19|NA|once|TRBJ2-1
CASSLDNYNEQFF
TGTGCCAGTAGTCTGGACAATTACAATGAGCAGTTCTTC
>TRBV7-9|NA|NA|TRBJ2-3
CASRIGFLRRTSTDTQYF
TGTGCCAGCAGAATAGGTTTTCTTAGGAGGACTAGCACAGATACGCAGTATTTT
>TRBV6-1|NA|NA|TRBJ1-4
CASSGRQVSNEKLFF
TGTGCCAGCAGTGGCCGACAGGTTTCTAATGAAAAACTGTTTTTT
>TRBV6-1|TRBD1|NA|TRBJ2-7
CASTWTGPPYEQYF
TGTGCCAGCACGTGGACAGGGCCTCCCTACGAGCAGTACTTC
>TRBV11-2|NA|NA|TRBJ2-3
CASSFWRTDTQYF
TGTGCCAGCAGCTTCTGGAGGACAGATACGCAGTATTTT
>TRBV7-9|NA|once|TRBJ1-1
CASSPIPNTEAFF
TGTGCCAGCAGCCCAATTCCCAACACTGAAGCTTTCTTT
>TRBV7-2|NA|NA|TRBJ2-2
CASTPLPANTGELFF
TGTGCCAGCACCCCCTTACCAGCGAACACCGGGGAGCTGTTTTTT
>TRBV19|TRBD1|NA|TRBJ2-7
CASSGQGAHEQYF
TGTGCCAGTAGCGGACAGGGGGCCCACGAGCAGTACTTC
>TRBV30|NA|NA|TRBJ1-2
CAWSGPRGGRGYTF
TGTGCCTGGAGTGGCCCTAGGGGGGGACGAGGCTACACCTTC
>TRBV15|TRBD1|NA|TRBJ2-1
CATSIYPRDRVMGNEQFF
TGTGCCACCAGCATCTATCCCAGGGACAGGGTAATGGGCAATGAGCAGTTCTTC
>TRBV19|NA|NA|TRBJ1-1
CASSMHRRTAEAFF
TGTGCCAGTAGTATGCACCGCCGAACGGCTGAAGCTTTCTTT
>TRBV7-9|TRBD1|NA|TRBJ1-2
CASSLAGTGYGYTF
TGTGCCAGCAGCTTGGCCGGGACAGGCTATGGCTACACCTTC
>TRBV27|TRBD2|NA|TRBJ2-5
CASSFYSGLGTQYF
TGTGCCAGCAGTTTCTATAGCGGGTTGGGAACCCAGTACTTC
>TRBV10-3|TRBD1|few|TRBJ2-7
CAISSTGTGYEQYF
TGTGCCATCAGCTCGACAGGGACAGGTTACGAGCAGTACTTC
>TRBV15|NA|NA|TRBJ2-2
CATKSGWGPNTGELFF
TGTGCCACCAAGAGCGGTTGGGGTCCGAACACCGGGGAGCTGTTTTTT
>TRBV30|NA|NA|TRBJ2-4
CAWQDYKNIQYF
TGTGCCTGGCAGGACTATAAAAACATTCAGTACTTC
>TRBV4-3|NA|NA|TRBJ1-1
CASSQEYRTNGNTEAFF
TGCGCCAGCAGCCAAGAATACAGGACCAACGGGAACACTGAAGCTTTCTTT
>TRBV29-1|NA|NA|TRBJ1-1
CSVLSTGNTEAFF
TGCAGCGTTTTATCCACAGGGAACACTGAAGCTTTCTTT
>TRBV7-8|TRBD1|NA|TRBJ1-3
CASSSQGGTGLSGNTIYF
TGTGCCAGCAGCTCCCAGGGAGGGACAGGCCTCTCTGGAAACACCATATATTTT
>TRBV6-6|NA|NA|TRBJ1-2
CASSGATDSNYGYTF
TGTGCCAGCAGTGGTGCGACAGACTCTAACTATGGCTACACCTTC